Listed below are T cell receptor beta chains from one sample, sequenced in a study of CD8 T cells in ankylosing spondylitis. Each CDR3 protein is one row after TCRdb ran MiXCR on the 5' RACE reads. The table lists fewer than 400,000 distinct CDR3 sequences, about a fifth of them singletons. The source material was blood, either unsorted or a sorted T cell fraction (not recorded which). These receptors all stem from a male donor with ankylosing spondylitis. Both conserved end residues are part of each CDR3. Each record gives: clone size, D gene, V gene, J gene, CDR3 protein, CDR3 DNA. A D gene is named only where the DNA matches it firmly. Clone size is not always given. Where it is, it says once, few, many or a class for expanded clones.

>NA|TRBD1|TRBV29-1|TRBJ1-5
CSVLDREGQPQHF
TGCAGCGTTCTGGACAGGGAAGGACAGCCCCAGCATTTT
>few|NA|TRBV12-3/TRBV12-4|TRBJ2-7
CASTRGTFAHEQYF
TGTGCCAGCACCCGTGGGACCTTTGCCCACGAGCAGTACTTC
>NA|TRBD2|TRBV7-2|TRBJ2-5
CASSSSLAGQETQYF
TGTGCCAGCAGCTCCTCCCTAGCGGGCCAAGAGACCCAGTACTTC
>few|NA|TRBV11-3|TRBJ2-2
CASSPRSSRVTGELFF
TGTGCCAGCAGCCCCAGGAGTAGCCGCGTCACCGGGGAGCTGTTTTTT
>few|NA|TRBV7-2|TRBJ2-1
CASSFIGGNEQFF
TGTGCCAGCAGCTTCATAGGAGGCAATGAGCAGTTCTTC
>NA|NA|TRBV12-3/TRBV12-4|TRBJ2-1
CASSRRDLRVYEQFF
TGTGCCAGCAGTCGAAGGGACCTGAGGGTCTATGAGCAGTTCTTC
>NA|TRBD1|TRBV20-1|TRBJ2-3
CSAEQGADFTDTQYF
TGCAGTGCTGAACAGGGGGCGGATTTTACAGATACGCAGTATTTT
>few|TRBD2|TRBV20-1|TRBJ2-7
CSARPEREGRNEQYF
TGCAGTGCTAGACCTGAGCGGGAGGGCCGCAACGAGCAGTACTTC
>NA|NA|TRBV7-6|TRBJ2-1
CASSLSRENEQFF
TGTGCCAGCAGCTTAAGTCGGGAGAATGAGCAGTTCTTC
>few|NA|TRBV7-8|TRBJ1-5
CASSPGNRGQPQHF
TGTGCCAGCAGCCCCGGGAACCGAGGGCAGCCCCAGCATTTT
>NA|TRBD2|TRBV5-6|TRBJ2-1
CASSLQGLAVNNEQFF
TGTGCCAGCAGCTTGCAAGGACTAGCGGTAAACAATGAGCAGTTCTTC
>NA|TRBD1|TRBV10-3|TRBJ2-1
CAITPGQGAENEQFF
TGTGCCATCACCCCGGGACAGGGGGCGGAAAATGAGCAGTTCTTC
>few|TRBD2|TRBV29-1|TRBJ2-7
CSVWTSGGGEQYF
TGCAGCGTTTGGACTAGCGGGGGCGGGGAGCAGTACTTC
>NA|TRBD1|TRBV5-1|TRBJ1-1
CATSQGARTEAFF
TGCGCCACTTCTCAGGGGGCAAGGACTGAAGCTTTCTTT
>few|TRBD1|TRBV24-1|TRBJ1-5
CATSDSGTGLYQPQHF
TGTGCCACCAGTGACTCCGGGACAGGGCTCTATCAGCCCCAGCATTTT
>few|NA|TRBV7-9|TRBJ2-3
CASSAISRDTQYF
TGTGCCAGCAGCGCAATAAGTCGGGATACGCAGTATTTT
>few|NA|TRBV9|TRBJ2-3
CASSVGVGEGTDTQYF
TGTGCCAGCAGCGTAGGGGTGGGAGAGGGCACAGATACGCAGTATTTT
>NA|NA|TRBV11-2|TRBJ1-3
CASSLGLYSGNTIYF
TGTGCCAGCAGCTTAGGCCTTTACTCTGGAAACACCATATATTTT
>NA|TRBD2|TRBV11-2|TRBJ2-2
CASSLSALAGFSTGELFF
TGTGCCAGCAGCTTAAGTGCCCTAGCGGGATTTTCTACCGGGGAGCTGTTTTTT
>few|NA|TRBV12-3/TRBV12-4|TRBJ1-5
CASSFGQGMGQPQHF
TGTGCCAGCAGTTTCGGGCAGGGGATGGGGCAGCCCCAGCATTTT
>NA|NA|TRBV4-1|TRBJ2-1
CASSPTVTGSSYNEQFF
TGCGCCAGCAGCCCTACCGTGACGGGCAGCTCCTACAATGAGCAGTTCTTC
>NA|NA|TRBV19|TRBJ2-1
CASSIDRSGNNEQFF
TGTGCCAGTAGTATAGACCGTTCGGGGAACAATGAGCAGTTCTTC
>NA|NA|TRBV27|TRBJ2-7
CASISGTSYEQYF
TGTGCCAGCATATCCGGGACCTCCTACGAGCAGTACTTC
>NA|NA|TRBV28|TRBJ2-7
CASRVMLGEQYF
TGTGCCAGCAGAGTTATGCTTGGCGAGCAGTACTTC
>few|TRBD2|TRBV10-3|TRBJ2-2
CAISGGLAGVDTGELFF
TGTGCCATCAGTGGGGGGCTAGCGGGAGTGGACACCGGGGAGCTGTTTTTT
>NA|TRBD1|TRBV7-8|TRBJ1-5
CASSGMTGAGNQPQHF
TGTGCCAGCAGCGGTATGACAGGGGCTGGCAATCAGCCCCAGCATTTT
>NA|NA|TRBV29-1|TRBJ2-7
CSVSYGGGPGEQYF
TGCAGCGTTAGTTACGGGGGCGGACCGGGGGAGCAGTACTTC
>few|TRBD1|TRBV11-2|TRBJ2-1
CASRYRGNEQFF
TGTGCCAGCAGATACAGGGGCAATGAGCAGTTCTTC
>NA|TRBD2|TRBV11-2|TRBJ2-1
CASSSRRAASGRDEQFF
TGTGCCAGCAGCTCCCGGAGGGCAGCTAGCGGGAGGGATGAGCAGTTCTTC
>few|TRBD1|TRBV12-5|TRBJ2-1
CASALDRAYNEQFF
TGTGCTAGTGCCCTGGACAGGGCCTACAATGAGCAGTTCTTC
>few|TRBD1|TRBV27|TRBJ1-5
CASSLHAGQGFYQPQHF
TGTGCCAGCAGTCTCCACGCGGGACAGGGCTTCTATCAGCCCCAGCATTTT
>few|TRBD1|TRBV7-6|TRBJ1-5
CASNLGQGFNQPQHF
TGTGCCAGTAACCTAGGACAGGGATTCAATCAGCCCCAGCATTTT
>many|TRBD1|TRBV20-1|TRBJ1-1
CSARKDRTNTEAFF
TGCAGTGCTAGAAAGGACAGGACGAACACTGAAGCTTTCTTT
>NA|NA|TRBV24-1|TRBJ2-5
CATSGPSPTGEETQYF
TGTGCCACCAGCGGTCCATCCCCCACGGGAGAAGAGACCCAGTACTTC
>few|NA|TRBV20-1|TRBJ2-5
CSASPSVGVMQETQYF
TGCAGTGCTAGCCCTTCGGTAGGGGTCATGCAAGAGACCCAGTACTTC
>NA|NA|TRBV19|TRBJ2-6
CASSYSAGANVLTF
TGTGCCAGTAGTTACAGTGCCGGGGCCAACGTCCTGACTTTC
>few|NA|TRBV3-1|TRBJ2-3
CASSLGVAGNSDTQYF
TGTGCCAGCAGCCTCGGGGTAGCAGGGAATTCCGATACGCAGTATTTT
>once|NA|TRBV11-3|TRBJ1-5
CASSFSGTQPQHF
TGTGCCAGCAGCTTCTCAGGGACTCAGCCCCAGCATTTT
>few|NA|TRBV9|TRBJ2-1
CASSPSRGGDEQFF
TGTGCCAGCAGCCCCAGCAGAGGAGGGGATGAGCAGTTCTTC
>NA|TRBD2|TRBV20-1|TRBJ2-1
CSFEREGSYNEQFF
TGCAGTTTTGAGCGGGAGGGCTCCTACAATGAGCAGTTCTTC
>NA|TRBD2|TRBV7-2|TRBJ2-3
CASSLEAGASGQYF
TGTGCCAGCAGCTTAGAAGCGGGAGCTTCGGGGCAGTATTTT
>few|NA|TRBV25-1|TRBJ2-7
CASSELRGVGYEQYF
TGTGCCAGCAGTGAGCTCAGGGGCGTAGGGTACGAGCAGTACTTC
>NA|TRBD2|TRBV4-3|TRBJ2-1
CASSQYLAGGPGSYNEQFF
TGCGCCAGCAGCCAATACCTAGCGGGAGGGCCCGGCTCCTACAATGAGCAGTTCTTC
>NA|NA|TRBV5-6|TRBJ2-1
CASSYRELQFF
TGTGCCAGCAGCTACCGGGAGTTGCAGTTCTTC
>few|NA|TRBV29-1|TRBJ2-2
CSVLRGAGELFF
TGCAGCGTTCTCCGAGGGGCCGGGGAGCTGTTTTTT
>few|NA|TRBV12-3/TRBV12-4|TRBJ2-1
CASSTRGSSYNEQFF
TGTGCCAGCAGTACCCGGGGCTCCTCCTACAATGAGCAGTTCTTC